The 6 T cell receptor beta chains given below trace back to one sample, sequenced in a study of a mutant IDH1 vaccine in newly diagnosed glioma. No antigens are known for them. Indicated time point: week 11, during vaccination. Doses consisted of 300 ug of mutant IDH1 20-mer peptide each, paired with topical imiquimod. Some clones are missing from TCRdb's copy, which holds only in-frame ones; the method was immunoSEQ multiplex PCR. The sample gives 20,000 to 30,000 clones, about 80% of which show up once; more than 7.5% is in the top ten. This specimen consisted of PBMCs, obtained from a glioma patient whose treatment included an IDH1 peptide vaccine. These receptors came from a woman between 18 and 30 years old with glioma.

This chain joins TRBV5-1 and TRBJ2-7, with 8 bases that match TRBD1. Trimming took 4 bases from V and 3 from J; bases not matched to a gene: 6. There are 14 residues in the CDR3. CDR1 SGHRS and CDR2 YFSETQ come from the germline V gene. CDR3 nucleotide sequence: TGCGCCAGCAGCCAAGGACAGGGACACTACGAGCAGTACTTC. It is translated as CASSQGQGHYEQYF.

This chain links TRBV29-1 with TRBJ2-6; tentatively, D is TRBD2 (6 bases). CDR3 size: 17 residues. The germline V gene has CDR1 SQVTM and CDR2 ANQGSEA. Trimming took 4 bases from V and 0 from J, leaving 16 bases between them. CDR3 in DNA: TGCAGCGTTGCGGGGGACGCCTCCGTCTCTGGGGCCAACGTCCTGACTTTC. Translating gives CSVAGDASVSGANVLTF.

The chain recombines TRBV5-4 with TRBJ2-1; 8 nucleotides align to TRBD2. Per the germline V gene, CDR1 is SGHNT and CDR2 is YYREEE (reference sequence). The trim removed 7 bases at V and 4 bases at J, leaving 7 bases unmatched. CDR3 length: 14 amino acids. This CDR3 is CASSRTSPYNEQFF. Here the CDR3 DNA reads TGTGCCAGCTCTCGGACTAGCCCATACAATGAGCAGTTCTTC.

This chain connects TRBV19 to TRBJ1-2; D gene unclear. The length of the CDR3 is 13 residues. Germline V gene sequence: CDR1 LNHDA, CDR2 SQIVND (reference sequence). Trimming removed 5 bases at V and 4 bases at J, with 11 bases between. The CDR3 spells CASSPEVPYGYTF. Here the CDR3 DNA reads TGTGCCAGTAGTCCTGAGGTACCCTATGGCTACACCTTC.

This clone showed up just a few times. The rearrangement joins TRBV28 to TRBJ1-5; perhaps TRBD1 as D (5 bases). Germline CDR1 reads MDHEN; CDR2 reads SYDVKM. V gave up 5 bases and J gave up 2 bases, with 13 bases separating them. The CDR3 has 15 residues. This CDR3 reads CASSVQGWGNQPQHF. The CDR3 nucleotides read TGTGCCAGCAGTGTTCAGGGTTGGGGCAATCAGCCCCAGCATTTT.

A few counts support this clone. The CDR3 spells CASSEPGTVNTEAFF. CDR3 DNA: TGTGCCAGCAGTGAACCCGGGACGGTAAACACTGAAGCTTTCTTT. The gene calls are TRBV2 and TRBJ1-1, with a possible D match to TRBD1 (5 bases). CDR3 length: 15 residues. Germline CDR1 SNHLY, CDR2 FYNNEI. Trimming shortened V by 2 bases and J by 2 bases, and 12 bases separated the two germline ends.